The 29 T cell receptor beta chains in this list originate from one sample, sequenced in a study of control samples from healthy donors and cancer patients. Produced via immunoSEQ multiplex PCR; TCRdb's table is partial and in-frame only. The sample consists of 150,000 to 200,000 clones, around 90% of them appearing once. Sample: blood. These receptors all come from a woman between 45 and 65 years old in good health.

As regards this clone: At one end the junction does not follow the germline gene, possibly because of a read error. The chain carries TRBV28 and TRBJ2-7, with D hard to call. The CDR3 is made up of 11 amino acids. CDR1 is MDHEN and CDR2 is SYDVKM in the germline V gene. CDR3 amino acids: CASSLMAPTHF. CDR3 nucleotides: TGTGCCAGCAGTTTGATGGCCCCGACCCACTTC.

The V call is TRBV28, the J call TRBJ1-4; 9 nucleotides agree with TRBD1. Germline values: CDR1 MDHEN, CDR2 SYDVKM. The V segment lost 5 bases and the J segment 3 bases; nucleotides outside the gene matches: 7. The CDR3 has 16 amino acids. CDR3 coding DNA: TGTGCCAGCAGTGGAGGGACAGGGCGTTCTAATGAAAAACTGTTTTTT. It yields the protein CASSGGTGRSNEKLFF.

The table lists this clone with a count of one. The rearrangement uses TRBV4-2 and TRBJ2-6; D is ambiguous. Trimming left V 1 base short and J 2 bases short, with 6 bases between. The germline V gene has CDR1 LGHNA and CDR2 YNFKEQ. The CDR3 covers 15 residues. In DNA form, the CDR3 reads TGTGCCAGCAGCCAAGTAGACCCTGGGGCCAACGTCCTGACTTTC. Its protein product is CASSQVDPGANVLTF.

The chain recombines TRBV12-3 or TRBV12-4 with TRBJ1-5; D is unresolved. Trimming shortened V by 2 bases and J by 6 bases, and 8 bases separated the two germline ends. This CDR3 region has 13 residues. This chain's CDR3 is CASSLHPSQPQHF. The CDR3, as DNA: TGTGCCAGCAGTTTACATCCCAGTCAGCCCCAGCATTTT.

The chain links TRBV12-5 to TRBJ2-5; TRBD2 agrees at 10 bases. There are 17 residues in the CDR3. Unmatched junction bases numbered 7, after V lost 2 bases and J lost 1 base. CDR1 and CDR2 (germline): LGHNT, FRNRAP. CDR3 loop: CASGLYIAGGTQETQYF. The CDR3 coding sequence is TGTGCTAGTGGTTTGTATATAGCGGGGGGAACCCAAGAGACCCAGTACTTC.

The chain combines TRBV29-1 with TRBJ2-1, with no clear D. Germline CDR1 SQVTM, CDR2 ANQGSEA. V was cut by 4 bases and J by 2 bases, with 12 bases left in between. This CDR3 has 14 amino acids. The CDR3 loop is CSVGARVAYNEQFF. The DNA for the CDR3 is TGCAGCGTTGGGGCTAGAGTGGCCTACAATGAGCAGTTCTTC.

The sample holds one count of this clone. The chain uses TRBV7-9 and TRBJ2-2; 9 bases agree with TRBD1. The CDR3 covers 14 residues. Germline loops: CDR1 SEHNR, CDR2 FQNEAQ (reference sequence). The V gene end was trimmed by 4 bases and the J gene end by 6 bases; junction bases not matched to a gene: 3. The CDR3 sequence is CASSSRTGAGELFF. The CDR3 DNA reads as TGTGCCAGCAGCTCCCGGACAGGGGCCGGGGAGCTGTTTTTT.

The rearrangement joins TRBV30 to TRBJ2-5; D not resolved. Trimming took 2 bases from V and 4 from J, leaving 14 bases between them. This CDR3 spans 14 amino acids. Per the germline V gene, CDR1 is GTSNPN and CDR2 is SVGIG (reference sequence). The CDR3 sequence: CAWSTSGRLETQYF. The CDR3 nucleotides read TGTGCCTGGAGTACATCGGGCCGCTTAGAGACCCAGTACTTC.

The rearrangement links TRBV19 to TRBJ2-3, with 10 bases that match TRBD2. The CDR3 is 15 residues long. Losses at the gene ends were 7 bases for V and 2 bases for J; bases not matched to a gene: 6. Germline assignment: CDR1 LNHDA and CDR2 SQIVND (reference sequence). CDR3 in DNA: TGTGCCAGTACTCTTAGCGGGGGGCCCACAGATACGCAGTATTTT. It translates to CASTLSGGPTDTQYF.

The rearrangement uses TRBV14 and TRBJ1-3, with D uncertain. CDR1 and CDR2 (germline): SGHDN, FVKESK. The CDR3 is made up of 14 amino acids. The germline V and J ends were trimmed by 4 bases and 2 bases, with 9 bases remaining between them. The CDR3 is CASSLMTAGNTIYF. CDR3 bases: TGTGCCAGCAGCCTAATGACCGCTGGAAACACCATATATTTT.

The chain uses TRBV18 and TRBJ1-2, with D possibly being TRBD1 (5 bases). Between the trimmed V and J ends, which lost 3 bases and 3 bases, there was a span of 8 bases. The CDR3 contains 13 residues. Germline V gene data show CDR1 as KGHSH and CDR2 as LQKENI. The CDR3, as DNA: TGTGCCAGCTCACCGGGGCCAGACTATGGCTACACCTTC. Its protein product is CASSPGPDYGYTF.

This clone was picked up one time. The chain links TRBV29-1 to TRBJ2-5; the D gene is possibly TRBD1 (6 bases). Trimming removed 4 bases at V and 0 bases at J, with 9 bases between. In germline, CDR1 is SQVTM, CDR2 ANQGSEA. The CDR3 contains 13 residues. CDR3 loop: CSVVRDNQETQYF. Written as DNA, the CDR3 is TGCAGCGTTGTTCGGGACAACCAAGAGACCCAGTACTTC.

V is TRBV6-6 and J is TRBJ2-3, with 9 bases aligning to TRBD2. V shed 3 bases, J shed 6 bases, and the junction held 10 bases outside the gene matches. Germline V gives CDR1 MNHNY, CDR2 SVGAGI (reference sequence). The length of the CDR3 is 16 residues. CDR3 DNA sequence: TGTGCCAGCAGTTATCTGGCTAGCGGGGCCCAGGATACGCAGTATTTT. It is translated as CASSYLASGAQDTQYF.

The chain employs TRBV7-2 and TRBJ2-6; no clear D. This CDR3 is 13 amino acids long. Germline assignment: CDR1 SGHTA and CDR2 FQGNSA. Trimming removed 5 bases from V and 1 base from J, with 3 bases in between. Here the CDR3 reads CASSRSGANVLTF. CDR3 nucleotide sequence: TGTGCCAGCAGCCGGTCTGGGGCCAACGTCCTGACTTTC. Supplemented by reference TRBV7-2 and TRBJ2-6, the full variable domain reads GAGVSQSPSNKVTEKGKDVELRCDPISGHTALYWYRQSLGQGLEFLIYFQGNSAPDKSGLPSDRFSAERTGGSVSTLTIQRTQQEDSAVYLCASSRSGANVLTFGAGSRLTVL.

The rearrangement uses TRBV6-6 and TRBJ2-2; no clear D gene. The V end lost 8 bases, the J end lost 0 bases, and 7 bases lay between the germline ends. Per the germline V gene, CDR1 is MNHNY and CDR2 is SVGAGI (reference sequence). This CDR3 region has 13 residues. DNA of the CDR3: TGTGCCAGCGGAGTCGCGAACACCGGGGAGCTGTTTTTT. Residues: CASGVANTGELFF.

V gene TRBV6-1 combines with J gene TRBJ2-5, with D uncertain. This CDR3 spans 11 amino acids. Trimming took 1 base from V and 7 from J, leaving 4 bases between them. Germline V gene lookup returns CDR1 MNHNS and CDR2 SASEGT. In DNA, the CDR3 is TGTGCCAGCAGTGAAGAGCCGACCCAGTACTTC. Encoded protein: CASSEEPTQYF.

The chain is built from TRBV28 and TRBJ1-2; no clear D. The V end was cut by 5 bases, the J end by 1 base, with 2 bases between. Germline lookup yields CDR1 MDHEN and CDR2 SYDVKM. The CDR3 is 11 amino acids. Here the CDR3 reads CASSNNYGYTF. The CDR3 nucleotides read TGTGCCAGCAGTAATAACTATGGCTACACCTTC.

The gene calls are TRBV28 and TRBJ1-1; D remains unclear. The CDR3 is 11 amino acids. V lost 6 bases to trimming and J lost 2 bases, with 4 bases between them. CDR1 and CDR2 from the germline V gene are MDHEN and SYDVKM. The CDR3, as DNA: TGTGCCAGCAGCCCCAACACTGAAGCTTTCTTT. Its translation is CASSPNTEAFF.

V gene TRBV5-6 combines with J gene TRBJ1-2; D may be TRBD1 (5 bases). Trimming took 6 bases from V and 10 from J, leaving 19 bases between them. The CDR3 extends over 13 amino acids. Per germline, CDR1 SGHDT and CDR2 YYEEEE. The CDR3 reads CASNWGYQDPYTF. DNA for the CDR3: TGTGCCAGCAACTGGGGCTATCAGGACCCCTACACCTTC.

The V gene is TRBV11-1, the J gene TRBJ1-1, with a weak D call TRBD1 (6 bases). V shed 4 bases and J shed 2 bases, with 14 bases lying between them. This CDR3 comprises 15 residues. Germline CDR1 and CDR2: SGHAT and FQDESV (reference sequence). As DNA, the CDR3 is TGTGCCAGCAGCTCAGAATGGACAGCTAACACTGAAGCTTTCTTT. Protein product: CASSSEWTANTEAFF.

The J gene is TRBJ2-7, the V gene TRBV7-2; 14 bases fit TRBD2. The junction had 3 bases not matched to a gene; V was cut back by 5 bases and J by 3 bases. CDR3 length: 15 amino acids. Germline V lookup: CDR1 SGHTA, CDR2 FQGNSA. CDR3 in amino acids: CASSGTSGSLYEQYF. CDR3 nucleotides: TGTGCCAGCAGCGGGACTAGCGGGAGCCTCTACGAGCAGTACTTC.

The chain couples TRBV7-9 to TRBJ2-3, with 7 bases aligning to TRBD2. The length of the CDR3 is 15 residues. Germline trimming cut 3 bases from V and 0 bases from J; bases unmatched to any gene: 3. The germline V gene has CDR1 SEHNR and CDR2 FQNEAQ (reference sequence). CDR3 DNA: TGTGCCAGCAGCTTGGGACTAACTAGCACAGATACGCAGTATTTT. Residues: CASSLGLTSTDTQYF.

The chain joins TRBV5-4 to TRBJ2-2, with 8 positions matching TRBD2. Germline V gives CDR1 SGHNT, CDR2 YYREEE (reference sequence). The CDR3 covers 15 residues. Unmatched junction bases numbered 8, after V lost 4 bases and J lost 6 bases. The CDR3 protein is CASSHRAGGSGELFF. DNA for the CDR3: TGTGCCAGCAGCCACCGGGCGGGGGGTTCCGGGGAGCTGTTTTTT.

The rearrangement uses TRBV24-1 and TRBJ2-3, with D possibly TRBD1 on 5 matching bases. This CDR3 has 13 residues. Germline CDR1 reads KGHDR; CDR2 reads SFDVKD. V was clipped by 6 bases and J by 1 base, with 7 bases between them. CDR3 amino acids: CATSLQGTDTQYF. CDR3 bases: TGTGCCACCAGTCTACAGGGCACAGATACGCAGTATTTT.

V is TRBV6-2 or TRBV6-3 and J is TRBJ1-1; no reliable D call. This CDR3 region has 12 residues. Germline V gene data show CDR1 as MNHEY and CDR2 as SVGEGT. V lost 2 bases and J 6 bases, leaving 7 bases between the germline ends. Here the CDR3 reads CASSYRIAEAFF. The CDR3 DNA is TGTGCCAGCAGTTACAGGATCGCTGAAGCTTTCTTT.

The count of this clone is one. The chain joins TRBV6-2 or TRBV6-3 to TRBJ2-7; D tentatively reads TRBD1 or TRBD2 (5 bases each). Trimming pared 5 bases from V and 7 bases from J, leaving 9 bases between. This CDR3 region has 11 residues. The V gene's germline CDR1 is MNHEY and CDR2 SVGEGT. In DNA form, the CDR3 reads TGTGCCAGCAGTCCGTGGGGGGAGCAGTACTTC. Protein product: CASSPWGEQYF.

This CDR3 reads CASRLSILINEQFF. CDR3 DNA sequence: TGTGCCAGCAGATTGTCCATTTTGATCAATGAGCAGTTCTTC. The V gene is TRBV7-2, the J gene TRBJ2-1; D not certain. Trimming removed 6 bases from V and 6 bases from J, with 15 bases in between. CDR3 length: 14 residues. Germline-derived CDR1 and CDR2 are SGHTA and FQGNSA.

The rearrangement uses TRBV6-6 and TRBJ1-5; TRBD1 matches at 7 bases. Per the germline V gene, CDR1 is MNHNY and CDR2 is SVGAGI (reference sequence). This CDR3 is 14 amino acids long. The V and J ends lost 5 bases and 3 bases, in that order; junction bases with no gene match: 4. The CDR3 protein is CASSDRVDNQPQHF. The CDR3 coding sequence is TGTGCCAGCAGTGACAGGGTAGACAATCAGCCCCAGCATTTT.

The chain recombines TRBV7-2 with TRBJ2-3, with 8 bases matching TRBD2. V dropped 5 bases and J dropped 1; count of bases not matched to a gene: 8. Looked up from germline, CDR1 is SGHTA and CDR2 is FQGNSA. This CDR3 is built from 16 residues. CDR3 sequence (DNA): TGTGCCAGCAGCCCCCGACTAGCGATGGGCACAGATACGCAGTATTTT. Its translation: CASSPRLAMGTDTQYF.